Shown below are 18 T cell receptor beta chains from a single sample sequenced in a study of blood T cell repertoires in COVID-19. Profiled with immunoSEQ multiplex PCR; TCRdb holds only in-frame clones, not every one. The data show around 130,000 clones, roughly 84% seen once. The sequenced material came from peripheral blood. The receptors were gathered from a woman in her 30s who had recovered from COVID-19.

The CDR3 loop reads CATSPDRGDEQFF. The CDR3 DNA follows: TGTGCCACCAGCCCCGACAGGGGGGATGAGCAGTTCTTC. The chain joins TRBV24-1 to TRBJ2-1, with 9 nucleotides matching TRBD1. Germline-derived CDR1 and CDR2 are KGHDR and SFDVKD. This CDR3 has 13 amino acids. Germline trimming cut 7 bases from V and 8 bases from J; bases unmatched to any gene: 5.

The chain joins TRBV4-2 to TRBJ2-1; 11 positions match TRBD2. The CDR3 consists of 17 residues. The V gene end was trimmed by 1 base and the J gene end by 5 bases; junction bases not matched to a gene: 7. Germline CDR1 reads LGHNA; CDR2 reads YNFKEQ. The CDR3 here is CASSQGLAGYIDNEQFF. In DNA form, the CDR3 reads TGTGCCAGCAGCCAAGGACTAGCGGGATATATAGACAATGAGCAGTTCTTC.

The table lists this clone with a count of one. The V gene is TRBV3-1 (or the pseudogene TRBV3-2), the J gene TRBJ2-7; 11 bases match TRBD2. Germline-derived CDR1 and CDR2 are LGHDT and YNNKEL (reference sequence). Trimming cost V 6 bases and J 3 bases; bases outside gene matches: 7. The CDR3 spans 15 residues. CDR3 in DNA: TGTGCCAGCAGATCCCTCGGGACTAGCGGCTACGAGCAGTACTTC. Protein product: CASRSLGTSGYEQYF.

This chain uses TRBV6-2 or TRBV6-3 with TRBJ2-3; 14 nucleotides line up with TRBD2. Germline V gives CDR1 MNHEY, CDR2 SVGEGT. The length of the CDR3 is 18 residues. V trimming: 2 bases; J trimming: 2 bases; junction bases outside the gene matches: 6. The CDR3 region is CASSYPRLAGGNTDTQYF. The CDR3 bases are TGTGCCAGCAGTTACCCCAGACTAGCGGGGGGGAACACAGATACGCAGTATTTT.

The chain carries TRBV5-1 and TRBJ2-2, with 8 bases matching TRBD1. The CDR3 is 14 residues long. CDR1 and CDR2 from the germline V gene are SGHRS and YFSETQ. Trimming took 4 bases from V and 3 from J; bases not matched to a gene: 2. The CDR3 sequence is CASSRQGYTGELFF. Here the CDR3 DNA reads TGCGCCAGCAGCCGACAGGGGTACACCGGGGAGCTGTTTTTT. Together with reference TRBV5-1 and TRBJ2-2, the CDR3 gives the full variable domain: KAGVTQTPRYLIKTRGQQVTLSCSPISGHRSVSWYQQTPGQGLQFLFEYFSETQRNKGNFPGRFSGRQFSNSRSEMNVSTLELGDSALYLCASSRQGYTGELFFGEGSRLTVL.

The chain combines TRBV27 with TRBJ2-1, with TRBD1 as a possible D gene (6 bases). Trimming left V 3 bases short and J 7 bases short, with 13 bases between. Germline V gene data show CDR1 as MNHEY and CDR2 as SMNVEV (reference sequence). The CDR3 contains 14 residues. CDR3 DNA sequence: TGTGCCAGCAGTTTGAACAGGGTGGCAAATGAGCAGTTCTTC. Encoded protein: CASSLNRVANEQFF.

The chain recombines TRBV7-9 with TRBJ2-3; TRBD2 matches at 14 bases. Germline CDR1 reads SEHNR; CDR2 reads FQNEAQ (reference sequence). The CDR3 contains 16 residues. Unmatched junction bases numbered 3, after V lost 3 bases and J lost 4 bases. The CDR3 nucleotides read TGTGCCAGCAGCTTGGGACTAGCGGGAGCTCCAGATACGCAGTATTTT. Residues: CASSLGLAGAPDTQYF.

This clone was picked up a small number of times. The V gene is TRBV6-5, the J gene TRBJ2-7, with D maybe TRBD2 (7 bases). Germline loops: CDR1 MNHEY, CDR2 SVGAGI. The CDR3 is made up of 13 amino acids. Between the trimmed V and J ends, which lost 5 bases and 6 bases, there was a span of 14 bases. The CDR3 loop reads CASSPPGGFEQYF. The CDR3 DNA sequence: TGTGCCAGCAGTCCACCGGGGGGCTTCGAGCAGTACTTC.

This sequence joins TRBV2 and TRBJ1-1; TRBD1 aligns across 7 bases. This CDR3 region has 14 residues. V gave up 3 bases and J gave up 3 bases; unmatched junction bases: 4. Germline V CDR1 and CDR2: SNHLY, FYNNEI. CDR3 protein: CASSERGRDTEAFF. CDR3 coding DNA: TGTGCCAGCAGTGAGAGGGGGCGAGACACTGAAGCTTTCTTT.

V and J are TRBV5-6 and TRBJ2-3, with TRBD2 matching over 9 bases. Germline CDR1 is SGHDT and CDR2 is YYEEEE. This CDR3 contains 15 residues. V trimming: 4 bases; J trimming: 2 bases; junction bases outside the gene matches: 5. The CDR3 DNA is TGTGCCAGCAGCACCGGGACTAGCCTCACAGATACGCAGTATTTT. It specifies CASSTGTSLTDTQYF.

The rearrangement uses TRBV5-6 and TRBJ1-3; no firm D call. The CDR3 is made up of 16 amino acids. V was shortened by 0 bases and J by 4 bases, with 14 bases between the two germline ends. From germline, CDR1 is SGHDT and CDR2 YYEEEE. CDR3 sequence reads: CASSLDGGLPGNTIYF. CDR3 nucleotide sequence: TGTGCCAGCAGCTTGGACGGAGGGCTCCCAGGAAACACCATATATTTT. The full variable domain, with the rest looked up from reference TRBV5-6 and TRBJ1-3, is DAGVTQSPTHLIKTRGQQVTLRCSPKSGHDTVSWYQQALGQGPQFIFQYYEEEERQRGNFPDRFSGHQFPNYSSELNVNALLLGDSALYLCASSLDGGLPGNTIYFGEGSWLTVV.

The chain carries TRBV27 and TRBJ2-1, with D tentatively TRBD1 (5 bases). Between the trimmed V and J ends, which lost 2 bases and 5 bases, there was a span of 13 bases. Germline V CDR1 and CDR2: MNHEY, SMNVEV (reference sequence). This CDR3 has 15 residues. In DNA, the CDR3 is TGTGCCAGCAGTTTAGAAAGGGGAAAGGACAATGAGCAGTTCTTC. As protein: CASSLERGKDNEQFF.

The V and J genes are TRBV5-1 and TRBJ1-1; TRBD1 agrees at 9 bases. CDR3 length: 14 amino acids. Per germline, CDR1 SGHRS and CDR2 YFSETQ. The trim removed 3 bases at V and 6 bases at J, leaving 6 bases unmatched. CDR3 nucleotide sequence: TGCGCCAGCAGCTCGACAGGGGGAGCGCCTGAAGCTTTCTTT. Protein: CASSSTGGAPEAFF.

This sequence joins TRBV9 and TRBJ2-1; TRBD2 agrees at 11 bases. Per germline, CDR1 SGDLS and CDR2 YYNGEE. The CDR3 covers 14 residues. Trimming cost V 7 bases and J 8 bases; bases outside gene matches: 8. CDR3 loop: CASSRTSGSHEQFF. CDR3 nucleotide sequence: TGTGCCAGCTCCCGGACTAGCGGGTCTCATGAGCAGTTCTTC. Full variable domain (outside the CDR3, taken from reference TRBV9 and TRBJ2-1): DSGVTQTPKHLITATGQRVTLRCSPRSGDLSVYWYQQSLDQGLQFLIQYYNGEERAKGNILERFSAQQFPDLHSELNLSSLELGDSALYFCASSRTSGSHEQFFGPGTRLTVL.

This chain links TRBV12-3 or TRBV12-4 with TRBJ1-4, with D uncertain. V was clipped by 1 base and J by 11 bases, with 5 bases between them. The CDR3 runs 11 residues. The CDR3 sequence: CASSLGGKLFF. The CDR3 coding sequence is TGTGCCAGCAGTTTAGGAGGGAAACTGTTTTTT.

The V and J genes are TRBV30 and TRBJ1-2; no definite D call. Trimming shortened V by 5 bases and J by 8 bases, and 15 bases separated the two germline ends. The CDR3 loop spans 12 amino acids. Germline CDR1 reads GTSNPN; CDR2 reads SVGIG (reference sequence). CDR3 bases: TGTGCCTGGTCTCGAGGGATTCGGGGCTACACCTTC. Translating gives CAWSRGIRGYTF.

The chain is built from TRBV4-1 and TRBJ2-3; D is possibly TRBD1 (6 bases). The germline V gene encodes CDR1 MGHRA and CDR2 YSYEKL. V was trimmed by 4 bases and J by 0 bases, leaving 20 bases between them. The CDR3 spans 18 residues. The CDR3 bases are TGCGCCAGCAGCCTATACCACGGCGGACAGACTAGCACAGATACGCAGTATTTT. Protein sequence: CASSLYHGGQTSTDTQYF.

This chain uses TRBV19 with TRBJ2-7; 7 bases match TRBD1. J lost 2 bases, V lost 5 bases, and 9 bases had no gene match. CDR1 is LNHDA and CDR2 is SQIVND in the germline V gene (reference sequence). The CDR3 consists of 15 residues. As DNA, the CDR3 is TGTGCCAGTAGTTCGACAGGGCCCGGGGCCTACGAGCAGTACTTC. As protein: CASSSTGPGAYEQYF.